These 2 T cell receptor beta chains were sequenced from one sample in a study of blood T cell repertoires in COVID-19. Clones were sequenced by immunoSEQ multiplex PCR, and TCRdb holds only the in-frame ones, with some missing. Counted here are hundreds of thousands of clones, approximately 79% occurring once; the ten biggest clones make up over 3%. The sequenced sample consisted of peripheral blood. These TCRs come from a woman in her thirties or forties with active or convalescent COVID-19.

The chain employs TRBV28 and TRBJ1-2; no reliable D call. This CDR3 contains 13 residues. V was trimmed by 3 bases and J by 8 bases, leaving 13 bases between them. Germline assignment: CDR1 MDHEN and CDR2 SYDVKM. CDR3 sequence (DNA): TGTGCCAGCAGTTTGTCCGGGGAGGGAGGCTACACCTTC. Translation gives CASSLSGEGGYTF.

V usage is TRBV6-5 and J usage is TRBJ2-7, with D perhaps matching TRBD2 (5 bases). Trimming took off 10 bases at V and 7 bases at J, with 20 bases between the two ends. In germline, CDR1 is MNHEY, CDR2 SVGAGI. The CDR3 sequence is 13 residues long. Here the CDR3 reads CATISSGVREQYF. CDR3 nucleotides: TGTGCCACCATTTCGTCCGGGGTGAGGGAGCAGTACTTC.